The present T cell receptor (beta chain) was sequenced within a study of siplizumab effects on memory and regulatory T cells. Findings and caveats of the study: No assignable naive or memory phenotype existed for roughly 75-97% of proliferating CD4+ or CD8+ clones. On average, roughly 69% of mappable alloreactive CD4+ clones were Treg-derived under siplizumab, against 25% to 30% in controls. Significantly reduced by siplizumab was the cumulative frequency of alloreactive sequences, namely those traceable to unstimulated CD4+ memory cells. There was no confirmation of the suppressive function of proliferating Tregs from siplizumab cultures.

This CDR3 comprises 13 residues. Germline values: CDR1 SQVTM, CDR2 ANQGSEA. Trimming left V 3 bases short and J 2 bases short, with 11 bases between. A word on this clone: The target antigen is unknown.

Profiling relied on immunoSEQ multiplex PCR, and the TCRdb table lists in-frame clones only, not all of them. Found here are 20,000 to 30,000 clones, about 79% of them singletons; the top ten hold more than 20%. The source of this sequence is a human donor in good health. The V and J genes are TRBV29-1 and TRBJ2-7, with a possible D match to TRBD2 (6 bases). The sequenced sample was memory CD4+ T cells sorted from blood. This CDR3 is CSVEGGTPYEQYF. The CDR3 DNA reads as TGCAGCGTTGAGGGCGGGACCCCCTACGAGCAGTACTTC.